A selection of T cell receptor beta chains follows, all from one sample in a study of early T cells in non-severe SARS-CoV-2 infection. TCRdb ran MiXCR on the 5' RACE reads and lists one entry per CDR3 protein. The repertoire includes about 33,000 distinct CDR3 sequences, over 4.5% of them detected once, and over 12% sits in the top ten. The sequenced material came from whole blood. These receptors were obtained from an adult who was a healthcare worker with PCR-confirmed SARS-CoV-2 infection or an uninfected control (not recorded which). The CDR3 runs from the conserved cysteine through the conserved F or W. A D gene is named only where the DNA matches it firmly. Only some rows state a clone size, as once, few, many or a class for expanded clones.

v_call: TRBV7-2
d_call: TRBD2
clone_size: many
j_call: TRBJ2-1
cdr3_nt: TGTGCCAGCAGCTTAGGGACCCTAGCGGGGGGTTCCTACAATGAGCAGTTCTTC
cdr3_aa: CASSLGTLAGGSYNEQFF

v_call: TRBV5-1
d_call: .
clone_size: .
j_call: TRBJ1-3
cdr3_nt: TGCGCCAGCAGCTTGGAGAACTCTGGAAACACCATATATTTT
cdr3_aa: CASSLENSGNTIYF

v_call: TRBV7-3
d_call: .
clone_size: many
j_call: TRBJ1-1
cdr3_nt: TGTGCCAGCAGCTTGGCCCTGAACACTGAAGCTTTCTTT
cdr3_aa: CASSLALNTEAFF

v_call: TRBV29-1
d_call: .
clone_size: many
j_call: TRBJ1-1
cdr3_nt: TGCAGCGTTGTCATAGTGAACACTGAAGCTTTCTTT
cdr3_aa: CSVVIVNTEAFF

v_call: TRBV10-1
d_call: TRBD1
clone_size: .
j_call: TRBJ2-7
cdr3_nt: TGCGCCGCCCCCGGAGAGGACAGGCGTATCTACGAGCAGTACTTC
cdr3_aa: CAAPGEDRRIYEQYF

v_call: TRBV18
d_call: TRBD1
clone_size: few
j_call: TRBJ2-7
cdr3_nt: TGTGCCAGCTGTAAGGCCCCGGGACAGCGAGGGGAGCAGTACTTC
cdr3_aa: CASCKAPGQRGEQYF

v_call: TRBV20-1
d_call: TRBD2
clone_size: many
j_call: TRBJ2-1
cdr3_nt: TGCAGTGCTGTCCTCCTAGCGGGGGGGTATGAGCAGTTCTTC
cdr3_aa: CSAVLLAGGYEQFF

v_call: TRBV7-7
d_call: .
clone_size: many
j_call: TRBJ2-1
cdr3_nt: TGTGCCAGCAGCTTAGGTCCGCGGAATGAGCAGTTCTTC
cdr3_aa: CASSLGPRNEQFF

v_call: TRBV7-3
d_call: .
clone_size: few
j_call: TRBJ1-1
cdr3_nt: TGTGCCAGCAGCCAACCACCCTTTAATGAAGCTTTCTTT
cdr3_aa: CASSQPPFNEAFF

v_call: TRBV6-1
d_call: TRBD2
clone_size: .
j_call: TRBJ2-7
cdr3_nt: TGTGCCAGCAGTGAAAGTGGACTAGCTGGGCACGAGCAGTACTTC
cdr3_aa: CASSESGLAGHEQYF

v_call: TRBV7-3
d_call: .
clone_size: many
j_call: TRBJ2-1
cdr3_nt: TGTGCCAGCAGCCCCGGGACGGCGCCCTACAATGAGCAGTTCTTC
cdr3_aa: CASSPGTAPYNEQFF

v_call: TRBV5-1
d_call: TRBD1
clone_size: many
j_call: TRBJ2-7
cdr3_nt: TGCGCCAGCAGCGTGGAGGACAGGGGAGTGCACGAGCAGTACTTC
cdr3_aa: CASSVEDRGVHEQYF

v_call: TRBV28
d_call: .
clone_size: few
j_call: TRBJ1-2
cdr3_nt: TGTGCCAGCAGTTCCCCTGGGGTGCCCTATGGCTACACCTTC
cdr3_aa: CASSSPGVPYGYTF

v_call: TRBV3-1
d_call: .
clone_size: .
j_call: TRBJ2-3
cdr3_nt: TGTGCCAGCAGCCAAGTGTTAGGGGACTTAACAACAGATACGCAGTATTTT
cdr3_aa: CASSQVLGDLTTDTQYF

v_call: TRBV5-5
d_call: TRBD2
clone_size: few
j_call: TRBJ2-1
cdr3_nt: TGTGCCAGCAGCACGAGCGGGGGCAGCCCAGCTGAGCAGTTCTTC
cdr3_aa: CASSTSGGSPAEQFF

v_call: TRBV2
d_call: .
clone_size: many
j_call: TRBJ2-2
cdr3_nt: TGTGCCAGCAGGGTCGTACGTTCGAACACCGGGGAGCTGTTTTTT
cdr3_aa: CASRVVRSNTGELFF

v_call: TRBV12-3/TRBV12-4
d_call: TRBD1
clone_size: many
j_call: TRBJ1-1
cdr3_nt: TGTGCCAGCAGTTCCGGGACAGGTGGTTCTGCTTTCTTT
cdr3_aa: CASSSGTGGSAFF

v_call: TRBV5-1
d_call: .
clone_size: few
j_call: TRBJ2-3
cdr3_nt: TGCGCCAGCAGCCCAAGGACGCTTCATTCTAGCACAGATACGCAGTATTTT
cdr3_aa: CASSPRTLHSSTDTQYF

v_call: TRBV2
d_call: .
clone_size: many
j_call: TRBJ2-2
cdr3_nt: TGTGCCAGCAGGTCGGGGGTCACCGGGGAGCTGTTTTTT
cdr3_aa: CASRSGVTGELFF

v_call: TRBV2
d_call: .
clone_size: .
j_call: TRBJ2-1
cdr3_nt: TGTGCCAGCAGACTTAGCTCCTACAATGAGCAGTTCTTC
cdr3_aa: CASRLSSYNEQFF

v_call: TRBV4-3
d_call: .
clone_size: few
j_call: TRBJ1-6
cdr3_nt: TGCGCCAGCAGCCAAGATAACAGGGTGCATTCACCCCTCCACTTT
cdr3_aa: CASSQDNRVHSPLHF

v_call: TRBV5-4
d_call: TRBD1
clone_size: few
j_call: TRBJ2-7
cdr3_nt: TGTGCCAGCAGCTTACCAGGGGGCTACGAGCAGTACTTC
cdr3_aa: CASSLPGGYEQYF

v_call: TRBV11-2
d_call: .
clone_size: few
j_call: TRBJ2-2
cdr3_nt: TGTGCCAGCAGCTTAGCCCATGGGGTAGGGGAGCTGTTTTTT
cdr3_aa: CASSLAHGVGELFF

v_call: TRBV15
d_call: .
clone_size: .
j_call: TRBJ1-2
cdr3_nt: TGTGCCACCAGCAGAGAGGCAGAGGGCTATGGCTACACCTTC
cdr3_aa: CATSREAEGYGYTF

v_call: TRBV10-1
d_call: .
clone_size: many
j_call: TRBJ2-1
cdr3_nt: TGCGCCAGCGCTTCTAGCATCGGGTACAATGAGCAGTTCTTC
cdr3_aa: CASASSIGYNEQFF

v_call: TRBV7-3
d_call: TRBD2
clone_size: many
j_call: TRBJ2-2
cdr3_nt: TGTGCCAGCAGCATGCCGACTAGCGGGGGGCCAGGGACCGGGGAGCTGTTTTTT
cdr3_aa: CASSMPTSGGPGTGELFF

v_call: TRBV7-2
d_call: TRBD1
clone_size: many
j_call: TRBJ2-1
cdr3_nt: TGTGCCAGCAGCTTAGTCTCCGGGACAGGCCCCTACAATGAGCAGTTCTTC
cdr3_aa: CASSLVSGTGPYNEQFF

v_call: TRBV10-3
d_call: .
clone_size: .
j_call: TRBJ1-1
cdr3_nt: TGTGCCATCAGAATACAGAGAAACACTGAAGCTTTCTTT
cdr3_aa: CAIRIQRNTEAFF

v_call: TRBV7-9
d_call: .
clone_size: .
j_call: TRBJ2-7
cdr3_nt: TGTGCCAGCAGCTTAGGGACCGGGGCGTTGGTCGAGCAGTACTTC
cdr3_aa: CASSLGTGALVEQYF

v_call: TRBV2
d_call: TRBD1
clone_size: few
j_call: TRBJ2-5
cdr3_nt: TGTGCCAGCAGTCAGGGGGCGGTTGAGACCCAGTACTTC
cdr3_aa: CASSQGAVETQYF

v_call: TRBV28
d_call: .
clone_size: many
j_call: TRBJ1-2
cdr3_nt: TGTGCCAGCAGTTTAGTCAGGGACGACTATGGCTACACCTTC
cdr3_aa: CASSLVRDDYGYTF

v_call: TRBV28
d_call: .
clone_size: .
j_call: TRBJ2-4
cdr3_nt: TGTGCCAGCAAGTGGGGCTATTCCAAAAACATTCAGTACTTC
cdr3_aa: CASKWGYSKNIQYF

v_call: TRBV6-5
d_call: .
clone_size: .
j_call: TRBJ2-7
cdr3_nt: TGTGCCAGCAGAGAGACTAGTGGCGAGCAGTACTTC
cdr3_aa: CASRETSGEQYF

v_call: TRBV3-1
d_call: .
clone_size: many
j_call: TRBJ2-3
cdr3_nt: TGTGCCAGCAGCCCGTCCCGGACCAGGGCAGATACGCAGTATTTT
cdr3_aa: CASSPSRTRADTQYF

v_call: TRBV7-9
d_call: .
clone_size: many
j_call: TRBJ1-2
cdr3_nt: TGTGCCAGCAGGTCCTCCCAGGGGGGCTACACCTTC
cdr3_aa: CASRSSQGGYTF

v_call: TRBV5-4
d_call: TRBD2
clone_size: many
j_call: TRBJ2-5
cdr3_nt: TGTGCCAGCAGCCCGGGACTAGCGGTGACCCAGTACTTC
cdr3_aa: CASSPGLAVTQYF

v_call: TRBV2
d_call: .
clone_size: few
j_call: TRBJ2-7
cdr3_nt: TGTGCCAGCAGTGAAGATAGATCAGGGCCCCTCAGCGAGCAGTACTTC
cdr3_aa: CASSEDRSGPLSEQYF

v_call: TRBV28
d_call: .
clone_size: few
j_call: TRBJ1-5
cdr3_nt: TGTGCCAGCAGTTTAGCCCGAGGGTTAAGTCAGCCCCAGCATTTT
cdr3_aa: CASSLARGLSQPQHF

v_call: TRBV18
d_call: .
clone_size: .
j_call: TRBJ2-5
cdr3_nt: TGTGCCAGCTCCCCCGGGACGAGAATTTTTCAAGAGACCCAGTACTTC
cdr3_aa: CASSPGTRIFQETQYF

v_call: TRBV7-7
d_call: .
clone_size: many
j_call: TRBJ1-1
cdr3_nt: TGTGCCAGCAGCTTCTGGTCCAGGGAGGCGACTGAAGCTTTCTTT
cdr3_aa: CASSFWSREATEAFF

v_call: TRBV10-3
d_call: TRBD2
clone_size: many
j_call: TRBJ2-2
cdr3_nt: TGTGCCATCAGTCCCCCGGGACTACCGAACACCGGGGAGCTGTTTTTT
cdr3_aa: CAISPPGLPNTGELFF

v_call: TRBV20-1
d_call: TRBD1
clone_size: few
j_call: TRBJ2-7
cdr3_nt: TGCAGTGCTAGAGATCAGGGGGCGGCATTATACGAGCAGTACTTC
cdr3_aa: CSARDQGAALYEQYF

v_call: TRBV5-6
d_call: .
clone_size: many
j_call: TRBJ1-1
cdr3_nt: TGTGCCAGCAGCTTGGTGGTGAACACTGAAGCTTTCTTT
cdr3_aa: CASSLVVNTEAFF

v_call: TRBV28
d_call: .
clone_size: many
j_call: TRBJ2-4
cdr3_nt: TGTGCCAGCAGTCGGGCGGGGACAGCCCTAGCCAAAAACATTCAGTACTTC
cdr3_aa: CASSRAGTALAKNIQYF

v_call: TRBV12-3/TRBV12-4
d_call: .
clone_size: many
j_call: TRBJ1-3
cdr3_nt: TGTGCCAGCAGTCCCCGTTTGGCTTGGGGGGGAAACACCATATATTTT
cdr3_aa: CASSPRLAWGGNTIYF

v_call: TRBV20-1
d_call: TRBD2
clone_size: few
j_call: TRBJ2-1
cdr3_nt: TGCAGTGCTAGCGCTAGCGGGGGGCTATACAATGAGCAGTTCTTC
cdr3_aa: CSASASGGLYNEQFF

v_call: TRBV7-6
d_call: TRBD1
clone_size: many
j_call: TRBJ1-1
cdr3_nt: TGTGCCAGCAGCTTAGCCGGGCCAGGGGGCGCGCACACTGAAGCTTTCTTT
cdr3_aa: CASSLAGPGGAHTEAFF

v_call: TRBV29-1
d_call: .
clone_size: many
j_call: TRBJ2-2
cdr3_nt: TGCAGCGTTGTTCGGGGGGCTTCGACCGGGGAGCTGTTTTTT
cdr3_aa: CSVVRGASTGELFF

v_call: TRBV7-9
d_call: .
clone_size: many
j_call: TRBJ1-3
cdr3_nt: TGTGCCAGCCTCCCGACCACCTCTGGAAACACCATATATTTT
cdr3_aa: CASLPTTSGNTIYF

v_call: TRBV20-1
d_call: .
clone_size: .
j_call: TRBJ2-7
cdr3_nt: TGCAGTGCCCTCGGGGTCCCTAGCGCTCCCTACGAGCAGTACTTC
cdr3_aa: CSALGVPSAPYEQYF

v_call: TRBV4-1
d_call: .
clone_size: .
j_call: TRBJ2-5
cdr3_nt: TGCGCCAGCAGCTGGGGGGACGGGGAGGAGACCCAGTACTTC
cdr3_aa: CASSWGDGEETQYF

v_call: TRBV11-3
d_call: TRBD1
clone_size: many
j_call: TRBJ1-1
cdr3_nt: TGTGCCAGCAGCCCCGGACAGGGGAACCCCGCTGAAGCTTTCTTT
cdr3_aa: CASSPGQGNPAEAFF

v_call: TRBV5-6
d_call: .
clone_size: many
j_call: TRBJ1-2
cdr3_nt: TGTGCCAGCAGCTCTACATCCATCCATGGCTACACCTTC
cdr3_aa: CASSSTSIHGYTF

v_call: TRBV7-2
d_call: .
clone_size: many
j_call: TRBJ1-1
cdr3_nt: TGTGCCAGCAGCCCGTCCATACAGGGCACTGAAGCTTTCTTT
cdr3_aa: CASSPSIQGTEAFF